This T cell receptor (beta chain) was found in a study of T cell repertoires in cytomegalovirus infection (dated by TCRdb to between 2018 and 2021). The study in broad terms: Donor HLA type was relevant to the analysis, because carriage of CMV infection together with the matching HLA type was indicated by public TCR beta signatures.

A word on this clonotype: Its antigen specificity is not known. The missing conserved phenylalanine or tryptophan at the end of this CDR3 makes a read error likely.

Sequencer: Illumina HiSeq 1500. The public reads were reanalyzed by TCRdb: fastp trimming at Q25, MiXCR alignment, in-frame beta chains only. Under each unique CDR3 protein, matching rows form one entry showing the most common genes and DNA. For this sample the table gives 350,000 to 500,000 distinct CDR3 sequences, of which about a third were detected only once. Roughly 13% of the sample goes to the ten largest clones. Overall study results and their limits: In the ex vivo response, HLA-C-restricted CMV-specific TCR beta clonotypes were dominant, and in two of eight donors the single most frequent clonotype came from this HLA-C-restricted group. Carriers of CMV infection plus the relevant HLA type were discriminated by the cumulative frequency of public TCR beta family members in the study cohort and in an independent roughly 370-donor cohort.

From the germline V gene, CDR1 is MDHEN and CDR2 is SYDVKM. V is cut back by 7 bases and J by 7 bases, with 13 bases in the junction unmatched. Both ends counted, the CDR3 spans 17 residues. CDR3 DNA only is kept here, 51 bases in frame from base 1. The source of this sequence is a human donor in good health (CMV status not recorded). Some clones in this sample may be carry-over from other donors' samples. The sequenced sample consisted of PBMCs. The V and J genes are TRBV28 and TRBJ1-6, and 10 junctional nucleotides match TRBD1. This receptor has the CDR3 CASIGSGQGLTNSPLHL. The nucleotide sequence reads TGTGCCAGCATTGGGTCGGGACAGGGGTTGACGAATTCACCCCTCCACCTT.